These 5 T cell receptor beta chains originate from one sample sequenced in a study of cytomegalovirus exposure and HLA in healthy donors. This PCR relied on a set of 60 Vbeta primers and 13 Jbeta primers. Generated by immunoSEQ multiplex PCR, the TCRdb table keeps only in-frame clones and is missing some. The sample includes under 200,000 clones, over 70% of them seen just once. The sample taken for sequencing was PBMCs. All receptors derive from a man between 18 and 35 years old in good health and CMV-seropositive.

In this sample, this clone turned up once. V gene TRBV5-6 combines with J gene TRBJ1-3; 8 bases agree with TRBD1. Per the germline V gene, CDR1 is SGHDT and CDR2 is YYEEEE. The CDR3 contains 15 residues. V was clipped by 4 bases and J by 4 bases; unmatched bases: 7. DNA of the CDR3: TGTGCCAGCAGCCCTCAGGACAGGGACGGAAACACCATATATTTT. It yields the protein CASSPQDRDGNTIYF.

This clone was picked up a small number of times. The genes are TRBV29-1 and TRBJ1-1; no reliable D call. Trimming shortened V by 7 bases and J by 0 bases, and 12 bases separated the two germline ends. Germline V gene sequence: CDR1 SQVTM, CDR2 ANQGSEA. This CDR3 region has 13 residues. DNA of the CDR3: TGCAGCGCAAATCACGGAGTGAACACTGAAGCTTTCTTT. It yields the protein CSANHGVNTEAFF.

In this sample, this clone turned up once. The chain is built from TRBV5-1 and TRBJ2-7; TRBD1 is a possible D gene (6 bases). The germline V gene encodes CDR1 SGHRS and CDR2 YFSETQ. V dropped 0 bases and J dropped 0 bases, with 7 bases sitting between them. The CDR3 loop spans 14 amino acids. The CDR3 sequence is CASSLGTASYEQYF. The CDR3 coding sequence is TGCGCCAGCAGCTTGGGGACAGCCTCCTACGAGCAGTACTTC.

This clone was counted once. The chain is built from TRBV6-4 and TRBJ2-1, with 8 bases fitting TRBD1. The length of the CDR3 is 17 residues. Trimming removed 0 bases from V and 9 bases from J; junction bases left unmatched: 13. The V gene's germline CDR1 is MRHNA and CDR2 SNTAGT. The CDR3 loop is CASSDSKGQGAVGEQFF. The CDR3 nucleotides read TGTGCCAGCAGTGACTCAAAAGGGCAGGGGGCAGTTGGTGAGCAGTTCTTC.

This chain connects TRBV5-4 to TRBJ2-1; 8 bases are a match to TRBD1. With 2 bases clipped from V and 2 bases from J, the junction kept 12 bases outside the gene matches. Germline CDR1 reads SGHNT; CDR2 reads YYREEE (reference sequence). The CDR3 has 18 amino acids. The CDR3 DNA reads TGTGCCAGCAGCTTTTCCGGACAGGGTAGGACCCCCTACAATGAGCAGTTCTTC. It yields the protein CASSFSGQGRTPYNEQFF.